The 21 T cell receptor beta chains given below trace back to one sample, sequenced in a study of T cells in Graves' hyperthyroidism and ophthalmopathy. The source material, RNA transcripts, was used to amplify TCR beta CDR3 regions. A first-round RT-PCR of the TCR CDR3 used the HTBI primer set. TCRdb analysed the multiplex PCR reads with MiXCR anew, one entry per CDR3 protein. The table lists over 250,000 distinct CDR3 sequences, over 15% of them singletons. The sequenced sample consisted of blood. The receptor set was obtained from a woman aged 55-70 years with Graves' ophthalmopathy.

This clonotype turned up a few times. The chain has TRBV28 and TRBJ2-2; no definite D call. The germline V gene encodes CDR1 MDHEN and CDR2 SYDVKM. The CDR3 is 11 amino acids. Trimming took 6 bases from V and 13 from J, leaving 12 bases between them. The CDR3, as DNA: TGTGCCAGCAGGAGCAGTGGATGGCTGTTTTTT. Protein: CASRSSGWLFF.

This clonotype was seen ten or more times. J is TRBJ1-1 and V is TRBV10-3; D gene unclear. Deletions cut 9 bases from V and 4 bases from J, with 9 bases between. Germline CDR1 is ENHRY and CDR2 is SYGVKD. The CDR3 has 11 residues. CDR3 coding DNA: TGTGCCATTATGAGTAGCACTGAAGCTTTCTTT. As protein: CAIMSSTEAFF.

In the case of this clonotype: A clone one base away is much larger, so this may be a read error. The rearrangement uses TRBV20-1 and TRBJ2-7; possible D gene TRBD2, 5 bases. Germline assignment: CDR1 DFQATT and CDR2 SNEGSKA (reference sequence). This CDR3 contains 14 residues. The chain's CDR3 is CSARDEWGVGEQHF. CDR3 in DNA: TGCAGTGCTAGAGATGAATGGGGAGTCGGAGAGCAGCACTTC.

This clonotype was counted ten times or more. The rearrangement links TRBV13 to TRBJ2-3, with D possibly TRBD2 on 5 matching bases. V gave up 0 bases and J gave up 2 bases, with 18 bases separating them. Germline V gene lookup returns CDR1 PRHDT and CDR2 FYEKMQ (reference sequence). The CDR3 consists of 18 residues. CDR3 coding DNA: TGTGCCAGCAGCTTAGGCCACCCTAATCGAGGGTACACAGATACGCAGTATTTT. Translating gives CASSLGHPNRGYTDTQYF.

This clonotype was recorded a few times. J is TRBJ1-4 and V is TRBV7-8, with 9 nucleotides matching TRBD1. V shed 6 bases, J shed 2 bases, and the junction held 16 bases outside the gene matches. Germline V CDR1 and CDR2: SGHVS, FQNEAQ. The CDR3 runs to 19 residues. Here the CDR3 DNA reads TGTGCCAGCAGAGATCACGGACAGGGGAACTTTGGCACTAATGAAAAACTGTTTTTT. Protein: CASRDHGQGNFGTNEKLFF.

In this sample, this clonotype turned up many times. V usage is TRBV11-2 and J usage is TRBJ2-3; 7 nucleotides line up with TRBD2. Per germline, CDR1 SGHAT and CDR2 FQNNGV. V lost 5 bases and J lost 10; bases outside the gene matches: 24. CDR3 length: 18 residues. The CDR3 protein is CASSPPLRLAKANQAQYF. The CDR3 region has the DNA TGTGCCAGCAGCCCCCCTCTTAGACTAGCAAAGGCCAATCAGGCGCAGTATTTT.

This clonotype was picked up many times. The J gene is TRBJ1-1, the V gene TRBV5-1; TRBD1 matches at 8 bases. Trimming at V came to 5 bases and at J to 5 bases, leaving 5 bases not matched to a gene. Germline V lookup: CDR1 SGHRS, CDR2 YFSETQ. This CDR3 comprises 13 residues. CDR3 region: CASRDRAGTEAFF. CDR3 bases: TGCGCCAGCAGGGACAGGGCTGGAACTGAAGCTTTCTTT.

V usage is TRBV27 and J usage is TRBJ2-6, with D tentatively TRBD1 (5 bases). The CDR3 has 16 amino acids. CDR1 and CDR2 from the germline V gene are MNHEY and SMNVEV (reference sequence). Trimming took off 4 bases at V and 3 bases at J, with 13 bases between the two ends. The CDR3 nucleotides read TGTGCCAGCAGTTCCTCAAGGGGCAGTGGGGCCAACGTCCTGACTTTC. Protein product: CASSSSRGSGANVLTF.

This rearrangement joins TRBV4-3 to TRBJ1-1; 9 bases map to TRBD1. After removal of 3 bases from V and 11 bases from J, the junction contained 7 bases not matched to a gene. The CDR3 sequence is 13 residues long. CDR1 and CDR2 (germline): LGHNA, YSLEER. As DNA, the CDR3 is TGCGCCAGCAGCCACCCCGACAGGGGGAAGGCTTTCTTT. This codes for CASSHPDRGKAFF.

The rearrangement joins TRBV5-1 to TRBJ1-1, with 9 bases aligning to TRBD1. This CDR3 is 16 amino acids long. With V trimmed by 4 bases and J by 2 bases, 9 bases remained unmatched. Germline V lookup: CDR1 SGHRS, CDR2 YFSETQ. CDR3: CASSLDRGVGNTEAFF. CDR3 coding DNA: TGCGCCAGCAGCCTGGACAGGGGAGTAGGTAACACTGAAGCTTTCTTT.

This clonotype was counted ten times or more. Since a much larger clone is just one base distant, this may be a read error. The genes are TRBV28 and TRBJ2-1; a weak D match, TRBD1 (6 bases). From germline, CDR1 is MDHEN and CDR2 SYDVKM. The CDR3 totals 14 residues. Deletions cut 8 bases from V and 4 bases from J, with 15 bases between. CDR3 in amino acids: CASGHDRTYNEQFF. The DNA for the CDR3 is TGTGCCAGCGGTCATGACAGGACGTACAATGAGCAGTTCTTC. Full variable domain (missing parts from reference TRBV28 and TRBJ2-1): DVKVTQSSRYLVKRTGEKVFLECVQDMDHENMFWYRQDPGLGLRLIYFSYDVKMKEKGDIPEGYSVSREKKERFSLILESASTNQTSMYLCASGHDRTYNEQFFGPGTRLTVL.

The rearrangement uses TRBV5-1 and TRBJ2-3, with TRBD2 identical over 7 bases. The trim removed 3 bases at V and 6 bases at J, leaving 13 bases unmatched. This CDR3 has 16 residues. Germline V gives CDR1 SGHRS, CDR2 YFSETQ. CDR3 nucleotides: TGCGCCAGCAGCTGGGGGGGACCACTCAGGGTGGATACGCAGTATTTT. Translated: CASSWGGPLRVDTQYF.

There are many counts of this clonotype. This chain uses TRBV9 with TRBJ2-3; possibly TRBD2 for D (6 bases). Germline V gene lookup returns CDR1 SGDLS and CDR2 YYNGEE. This CDR3 is 13 amino acids long. Here the CDR3 reads CASSASGTDTQYF. In DNA, the CDR3 is TGTGCTAGCTCTGCTAGCGGCACAGATACGCAGTATTTT.

The sample holds many counts of this clonotype. The J gene is TRBJ1-1, the V gene TRBV12-5, with TRBD1 as a possible D gene (6 bases). The V end lost 7 bases, the J end lost 1 base, and 19 bases lay between the germline ends. The CDR3 is made up of 16 amino acids. The germline V gene encodes CDR1 LGHNT and CDR2 FRNRAP. CDR3 loop: CASVLGGGAGNTEAFF. The CDR3 DNA is TGTGCTAGTGTCTTAGGTGGGGGCGCGGGGAACACTGAAGCTTTCTTT. The full variable domain, its missing parts supplied by reference TRBV12-5 and TRBJ1-1, is DARVTQTPRHKVTEMGQEVTMRCQPILGHNTVFWYRQTMMQGLELLAYFRNRAPLDDSGMPKDRFSAEMPDATLATLKIQPSEPRDSAVYFCASVLGGGAGNTEAFFGQGTRLTVV.

This clonotype was counted a few times. The gene calls are TRBV7-6 and TRBJ2-1, with 8 bases lining up with TRBD2. The V segment lost 1 base and the J segment 4 bases; nucleotides outside the gene matches: 9. This CDR3 region has 17 residues. Germline loops: CDR1 SGHVS, CDR2 FNYEAQ. The CDR3 spells CASSLEGSGAPYNEQFF. Written as DNA, the CDR3 is TGTGCCAGCAGCTTAGAAGGTAGCGGGGCCCCGTACAATGAGCAGTTCTTC.

The chain employs TRBV19 and TRBJ2-1; 12 nucleotides align to TRBD2. CDR3 length equals 16 residues. Trimming at V came to 0 bases and at J to 10 bases, leaving 7 bases not matched to a gene. CDR1 is LNHDA and CDR2 is SQIVND in the germline V gene (reference sequence). The chain's CDR3 is CASSIEGTSGRTEQFF. CDR3 sequence (DNA): TGTGCCAGTAGTATAGAAGGTACTAGCGGGAGGACCGAGCAGTTCTTC.

Many counts were recorded for this clonotype. The gene calls are TRBV6-2 or TRBV6-3 and TRBJ2-3, with 9 bases that match TRBD2. After removal of 4 bases from V and 1 base from J, the junction contained 18 bases not matched to a gene. The CDR3 runs to 20 residues. The germline V gene has CDR1 MNHEY and CDR2 SVGEGT. CDR3 coding DNA: TGTGCCAGCAGTTTGAGCGGGAGGTATATCTCTGATTTCGGCACAGATACGCAGTATTTT. Translated: CASSLSGRYISDFGTDTQYF.

The rearrangement uses TRBV12-3 or TRBV12-4 and TRBJ2-1, with D unclear. Trimming cost V 2 bases and J 4 bases, with 9 bases left between them. This CDR3 comprises 14 residues. The chain's CDR3 is CASSLRTFYNEQFF. The CDR3 nucleotides are TGTGCCAGCAGTTTAAGGACCTTTTACAATGAGCAGTTCTTC.

The genes are TRBV5-1 and TRBJ2-7; no reliable D call. The germline gives CDR1 SGHRS, CDR2 YFSETQ. The CDR3 runs 13 residues. Trimming removed 3 bases from V and 2 bases from J, with 9 bases in between. This CDR3 reads CASSYGPAYEQYF. CDR3 bases: TGCGCCAGCAGCTACGGACCGGCCTACGAGCAGTACTTC.

The chain recombines TRBV7-9 with TRBJ2-2; D is uncertain. Looked up from germline, CDR1 is SEHNR and CDR2 is FQNEAQ (reference sequence). The CDR3 is made up of 14 amino acids. V was cut by 3 bases and J by 3 bases, with 8 bases left in between. DNA of the CDR3: TGTGCCAGCAGCTTTGCACAGTACACCGGGGAGCTGTTTTTT. Translated, it gives CASSFAQYTGELFF.

The rearrangement links TRBV4-1 to TRBJ2-1; D could derive from TRBD1 or TRBD2 (6 bases each). V was cut by 1 base and J by 6 bases, with 10 bases left in between. CDR1 is MGHRA, CDR2 YSYEKL, per germline. This CDR3 has 14 amino acids. CDR3 sequence: CASSQGRGFNEQFF. The CDR3, as DNA: TGCGCCAGCAGCCAAGGGAGGGGGTTCAATGAGCAGTTCTTC.